A single sample is the source of the 16 T cell receptor beta chains below, sequenced in a study of cytomegalovirus exposure and HLA in healthy donors. It was with 60 Vbeta and 13 Jbeta primers that the PCR ran. TCRdb's table, derived via immunoSEQ multiplex PCR, lists solely in-frame clones and lacks some. The sample records about 98,000 clones, around 80% being singletons. Sequencing input: PBMCs. The receptors stem from a man aged 60-69 years in good health and CMV-seropositive.

This rearrangement joins TRBV7-8 to TRBJ2-2, with TRBD2 matching 9 bases. Looked up from germline, CDR1 is SGHVS and CDR2 is FQNEAQ. This CDR3 comprises 18 residues. V was pared by 5 bases and J by 7 bases, with 17 bases of the junction left unmatched. The CDR3 nucleotides are TGTGCCAGCAGCCCCGTGGGGCTAGCGGGGTCCCGGGGCGGGGAGCTGTTTTTT. Translating gives CASSPVGLAGSRGGELFF. The whole variable domain, remainder taken from reference TRBV7-8 and TRBJ2-2, is GAGVSQSPRYKVAKRGQDVALRCDPISGHVSLFWYQQALGQGPEFLTYFQNEAQLDKSGLPSDRFFAERPEGSVSTLKIQRTQQEDSAVYLCASSPVGLAGSRGGELFFGEGSRLTVL.

This chain uses TRBV2 with TRBJ2-7; the match to TRBD1 covers 7 bases. The CDR3 length is 14 residues. With V trimmed by 5 bases and J by 6 bases, 10 bases remained unmatched. From germline, CDR1 is SNHLY and CDR2 FYNNEI. CDR3 protein: CASSSGTELSEQYF. The CDR3 region has the DNA TGTGCCAGCAGTTCCGGGACAGAGCTCTCCGAGCAGTACTTC. Supplemented by reference TRBV2 and TRBJ2-7, the full variable domain reads EPEVTQTPSHQVTQMGQEVILRCVPISNHLYFYWYRQILGQKVEFLVSFYNNEISEKSEIFDDQFSVERPDGSNFTLKIRSTKLEDSAMYFCASSSGTELSEQYFGPGTRLTVT.

V is TRBV5-1 and J is TRBJ2-2; D is ambiguous. V dropped 2 bases and J dropped 2 bases, with 7 bases sitting between them. Germline CDR1 is SGHRS and CDR2 is YFSETQ. The CDR3 is 14 amino acids. CDR3: CASSFGANTGELFF. In DNA, the CDR3 is TGCGCCAGCAGCTTCGGAGCTAACACCGGGGAGCTGTTTTTT.

The chain recombines TRBV5-1 with TRBJ1-6, with 7 bases identical to TRBD1. With V trimmed by 0 bases and J by 5 bases, 5 bases remained unmatched. The length of the CDR3 is 16 residues. The germline V gene has CDR1 SGHRS and CDR2 YFSETQ. The CDR3 sequence: CASSLDAGQHNSPLHF. The CDR3 DNA is TGCGCCAGCAGCTTGGACGCGGGACAGCATAATTCACCCCTCCACTTT.

This clone was seen only once. The gene calls are TRBV7-6 and TRBJ1-1, with D tentatively TRBD1 (6 bases). The CDR3 is made up of 14 amino acids. The V end lost 2 bases, the J end lost 7 bases, and 14 bases lay between the germline ends. Germline CDR1 and CDR2: SGHVS and FNYEAQ. CDR3 sequence reads: CASSLSDRRFEAFF. CDR3 DNA: TGTGCCAGCAGCTTATCAGACAGGAGATTTGAAGCTTTCTTT.

DNA for the CDR3: TGTGCCAGCAGTGAAGACAGCTTCTCTGGAAACACCATATATTTT. Translated, it gives CASSEDSFSGNTIYF. The chain couples TRBV6-1 to TRBJ1-3, with D hard to call. Looked up from germline, CDR1 is MNHNS and CDR2 is SASEGT. CDR3 size: 15 residues. Trimming stripped 1 base from V and 0 bases from J, with 7 bases between.

Only one count was recorded for this clone. The gene calls are TRBV2 and TRBJ1-1; D uncertain. The CDR3 spans 14 residues. Looked up from germline, CDR1 is SNHLY and CDR2 is FYNNEI. The V end was cut by 5 bases, the J end by 1 base, with 11 bases between. In DNA, the CDR3 is TGTGCCAGCAGTCGGGTACCGAAGAACACTGAAGCTTTCTTT. Translation gives CASSRVPKNTEAFF.

Of note for this clone: One end of the junction fails to match germline, which may point to a read error. V gene TRBV7-9 combines with J gene TRBJ1-2; 9 bases are a match to TRBD1. Germline assignment: CDR1 SEHNR and CDR2 FQNEAQ (reference sequence). The CDR3 is made up of 14 amino acids. This chain's CDR3 is CASSLAGTGFQVTF. The CDR3 DNA reads TGTGCCAGCAGCCTAGCCGGGACAGGGTTCCAGGTCACCTTC.

This clone has just a few counts. The chain has TRBV29-1 and TRBJ1-1, with 10 bases fitting TRBD1. The CDR3 length is 17 residues. V was clipped by 3 bases and J by 5 bases; unmatched bases: 15. Germline V gene data show CDR1 as SQVTM and CDR2 as ANQGSEA. The CDR3 DNA follows: TGCAGCGTTGACGCTATGGGACAGGGGTTCCTAGGGACTGAAGCTTTCTTT. Translating gives CSVDAMGQGFLGTEAFF.

This clone occurred a few times. V gene TRBV19 combines with J gene TRBJ1-2; no firm D call. V gave up 1 base and J gave up 3 bases, with 15 bases separating them. This CDR3 comprises 16 residues. The germline gives CDR1 LNHDA, CDR2 SQIVND (reference sequence). This CDR3 reads CASSIGRDRPYYGYTF. The CDR3 DNA reads TGTGCCAGTAGTATAGGCCGGGATAGGCCATACTATGGCTACACCTTC. The full variable domain, completed using reference TRBV19 and TRBJ1-2, is DGGITQSPKYLFRKEGQNVTLSCEQNLNHDAMYWYRQDPGQGLRLIYYSQIVNDFQKGDIAEGYSVSREKKESFPLTVTSAQKNPTAFYLCASSIGRDRPYYGYTFGSGTRLTVV.

Worth noting for this clone: At one end the junction does not follow the germline gene, possibly because of a read error. The chain joins TRBV7-9 to TRBJ2-7, with D possibly matching TRBD1 (6 bases). CDR1 is SEHNR, CDR2 FQNEAQ, per germline (reference sequence). This CDR3 region has 12 residues. In DNA form, the CDR3 reads TGTTCCAGCAGCACAACAGGGAACGAGCAGTACTTC. It is translated as CSSSTTGNEQYF.

In the case of this clone: Different DNA sequences within this sample yield the same CDR3. The chain recombines TRBV27 with TRBJ2-2; 7 bases align to TRBD2. The CDR3 contains 13 residues. Unmatched junction bases numbered 1, after V lost 3 bases and J lost 6 bases. Germline values: CDR1 MNHEY, CDR2 SMNVEV (reference sequence). CDR3 loop: CASSLGGAGELFF. The CDR3, as DNA: TGTGCCAGCAGTTTGGGGGGGGCCGGGGAGCTGTTTTTT.

The genes are TRBV19 and TRBJ1-2; D is uncertain. Between the trimmed V and J ends, which lost 9 bases and 4 bases, there was a span of 27 bases. The germline V gene encodes CDR1 LNHDA and CDR2 SQIVND (reference sequence). The CDR3 extends over 17 amino acids. The CDR3 DNA is TGTGCCAGCACGAAAGGGATTACAGCGGCTATCCGCTATGGCTACACCTTC. Translating gives CASTKGITAAIRYGYTF.

V is TRBV15 and J is TRBJ2-5, with 9 bases fitting TRBD1. Germline-derived CDR1 and CDR2 are LNHNV and YYDKDF (reference sequence). J gave up 4 bases and V 1 base, and 7 bases lay outside the gene matches. The CDR3 sequence is 16 residues long. Written as DNA, the CDR3 is TGTGCCACCAGCAGAGGCGGACAGGGGAGGCGAGAGACCCAGTACTTC. This sequence encodes CATSRGGQGRRETQYF.

This clone has more than one count but fewer than ten. V usage is TRBV7-8 and J usage is TRBJ2-2, with D uncertain. Trimming stripped 1 base from V and 0 bases from J, with 6 bases between. This CDR3 contains 15 residues. From germline, CDR1 is SGHVS and CDR2 FQNEAQ. The CDR3 region has the DNA TGTGCCAGCAGCTTAGACGGTACGAACACCGGGGAGCTGTTTTTT. Protein sequence: CASSLDGTNTGELFF.

The V and J genes are TRBV7-3 and TRBJ2-3; D is unclear. V was clipped by 3 bases and J by 6 bases, with 10 bases between them. This CDR3 region has 13 residues. The germline CDR1 and CDR2 sequences are SGHTA and FQGTGA. CDR3 amino acids: CASSFRHLDTQYF. The CDR3 DNA follows: TGTGCCAGCAGCTTTCGACACCTTGATACGCAGTATTTT.